The entry below describes one T cell receptor (beta chain). The sample originates from a study of blood T cell repertoires in COVID-19. Libraries were prepared by immunoSEQ multiplex PCR; TCRdb keeps only in-frame clonotypes and omits some of them. The sample includes more than 95,000 clones, 65% to 90% of them seen just once. The CDR3 runs 16 residues. Trimming took 4 bases from V and 7 from J, leaving 18 bases between them. Germline assignment: CDR1 SGHRS and CDR2 YFSETQ. V and J are TRBV5-1 and TRBJ1-6; D might be TRBD1 (5 bases). Sequencing was performed on peripheral blood. The sequence derives from an older man with active or convalescent COVID-19. The CDR3 region has the DNA TGCGCCAGCAGCCCGTCCCCGGCAGGGAGGAATTCACCCCTCCACTTT. It encodes CASSPSPAGRNSPLHF.